Below are 12 T cell receptor beta chains sequenced from a single sample in a study of human versus mouse CDR3 diversity and MHC coevolution. This table comes from immunoSEQ multiplex PCR, and its TCRdb copy is limited to in-frame clones, with some not included. This table has some 82,000 clones, roughly 93% appearing once. Sequencing was done on a sample of naive CD4+ T cells from blood. Subset given: CD45RO-negative CD62L-positive naive CD4 T cells. These receptors were obtained from a person aged 25 to 75 in good health.

The gene calls are TRBV13 and TRBJ2-5; weak D call: TRBD2 (5 bases). The length of the CDR3 is 14 residues. The germline CDR1 and CDR2 sequences are PRHDT and FYEKMQ (reference sequence). Trimming took off 2 bases at V and 11 bases at J, with 18 bases between the two ends. For the CDR3, the DNA is TGTGCCAGCAGCTTAAAGGACGGCACCGGGGAGCAGTACTTC. Translated, it gives CASSLKDGTGEQYF.

The chain links TRBV11-2 to TRBJ2-2, with 7 bases matching TRBD1. The V gene end was trimmed by 1 base and the J gene end by 2 bases; junction bases not matched to a gene: 4. CDR3 length: 16 residues. CDR1 and CDR2 (germline): SGHAT, FQNNGV. CDR3 DNA sequence: TGTGCCAGCAGCTTAGTTGGGACAGTAAACACCGGGGAGCTGTTTTTT. Its protein is CASSLVGTVNTGELFF.

CDR3 bases: TGTGCCAGTACCGCAGGGGGCTCCTCCTACGAGCAGTACTTC. This gives the protein CASTAGGSSYEQYF. This chain joins TRBV19 and TRBJ2-7; 8 positions match TRBD1. Germline V CDR1 and CDR2: LNHDA, SQIVND (reference sequence). CDR3 length: 14 amino acids. Trimming cost V 7 bases and J 0 bases; bases outside gene matches: 5.

V gene TRBV5-1 combines with J gene TRBJ1-2; no clear D. Germline V gives CDR1 SGHRS, CDR2 YFSETQ. Between the trimmed V and J ends, which lost 3 bases and 8 bases, there was a span of 8 bases. CDR3 size: 11 residues. CDR3 coding DNA: TGCGCCAGCAGCTCACGCCGGGGCTACACCTTC. Translating gives CASSSRRGYTF.

DNA of the CDR3: TGTGCCAGCAGGGACTTACCGAACACCGGGGAGCTGTTTTTT. Its translation: CASRDLPNTGELFF. The J gene is TRBJ2-2, the V gene TRBV2, with a weak D call TRBD2 (5 bases). Germline V lookup: CDR1 SNHLY, CDR2 FYNNEI. V was pared by 6 bases and J by 0 bases, with 8 bases between. The length of the CDR3 is 14 residues.

The V and J genes are TRBV19 and TRBJ2-5, with 9 nucleotides matching TRBD1. The DNA matches TRBJ2-7 better at its end, which makes the J call doubtful. The CDR3 extends over 15 amino acids. Germline V gives CDR1 LNHDA, CDR2 SQIVND (reference sequence). This chain's CDR3 is CASSLPGQGSYEQYF. As DNA, the CDR3 is TGTGCCAGTAGTCTCCCGGGACAGGGTTCCTACGAGCAGTACTTC.

V and J are TRBV6-1 and TRBJ1-2, with TRBD1 identical over 12 bases. The V gene's germline CDR1 is MNHNS and CDR2 SASEGT. This CDR3 is 16 amino acids long. The V segment lost 0 bases and the J segment 6 bases; nucleotides outside the gene matches: 5. CDR3 sequence (DNA): TGTGCCAGCAGTGAAGCTTGGGACAGGGGGCGGGATGGCTACACCTTC. Translating it yields CASSEAWDRGRDGYTF.

This chain connects TRBV6-6 to TRBJ2-5; the match to TRBD2 covers 8 bases. The closer fit of TRBJ2-7 to the DNA end suggests the J call may be wrong. Germline V gene sequence: CDR1 MNHNY, CDR2 SVGAGI (reference sequence). The CDR3 covers 14 residues. The CDR3 sequence is CASSQGLGVYEQYF. CDR3 DNA sequence: TGTGCCAGCAGTCAGGGACTAGGGGTCTACGAGCAGTACTTC.

This chain connects TRBV19 to TRBJ1-1; D is perhaps TRBD1 (6 bases). CDR3 length equals 15 residues. CDR1 is LNHDA, CDR2 SQIVND, per germline (reference sequence). V was pared by 5 bases and J by 5 bases, with 18 bases between. The CDR3 DNA reads TGTGCCAGTAGTCCCGGGGGGCCGCTTCGAACTGAAGCTTTCTTT. Translated: CASSPGGPLRTEAFF.

CDR3 residues: CASTTGGETQYF. CDR3 nucleotide sequence: TGTGCCAGCACTACGGGGGGGGAGACCCAGTACTTC. The chain carries TRBV6-5 and TRBJ2-5; 8 bases line up with TRBD2. CDR3 size: 12 residues. Trimming cost V 7 bases and J 5 bases; bases outside gene matches: 3. Germline V gene data show CDR1 as MNHEY and CDR2 as SVGAGI.

This chain joins TRBV7-8 and TRBJ2-7, with D perhaps TRBD1 (6 bases). Looked up from germline, CDR1 is SGHVS and CDR2 is FQNEAQ. The CDR3 has 15 residues. Trimming left V 5 bases short and J 0 bases short, with 14 bases between. CDR3: CASSDTRTASYEQYF. In DNA, the CDR3 is TGTGCCAGCAGCGACACCCGGACAGCCTCCTACGAGCAGTACTTC. The variable domain in full, completed from reference TRBV7-8 and TRBJ2-7, reads GAGVSQSPRYKVAKRGQDVALRCDPISGHVSLFWYQQALGQGPEFLTYFQNEAQLDKSGLPSDRFFAERPEGSVSTLKIQRTQQEDSAVYLCASSDTRTASYEQYFGPGTRLTVT.

The V call is TRBV5-4, the J call TRBJ2-2; 9 nucleotides line up with TRBD1. The germline gives CDR1 SGHNT, CDR2 YYREEE (reference sequence). V gave up 4 bases and J gave up 4 bases; unmatched junction bases: 8. The CDR3 length is 16 residues. Here the CDR3 DNA reads TGTGCCAGCAGCGGGCAGAACAGGGGGCCCACCGGGGAGCTGTTTTTT. This codes for CASSGQNRGPTGELFF.